This entry lists 9 T cell receptor beta chains sequenced from one sample in a study of blood T cells in healthy people across ages. A J-beta primer mix and a sample-barcoded 5' primer were used in a second PCR of about 7 to 12 cycles. TCRdb processed the 5' RACE reads anew with MiXCR; each CDR3 protein has one entry. The sample holds 910,000 or so distinct CDR3 sequences; 45% to 60% are singletons and the top ten take about 20%. The sequencing input was blood. These receptors came from a woman aged 60-70 years in good health.

The chain is built from TRBV18 and TRBJ2-1; D might be TRBD1 or TRBD2, each matching 5 bases. The J call may be incorrect, as the DNA end agrees better with TRBJ2-7. The CDR3 consists of 13 residues. In germline, CDR1 is KGHSH, CDR2 LQKENI. This CDR3 is CASSATGTHEQYF. CDR3 nucleotide sequence: TGTGCCAGCTCGGCTACCGGGACCCATGAGCAGTACTTC.

This clonotype has a handful of counts. In nucleotides, the CDR3 is TGTGCCAGCATGACAACCTTCCGAGGAGAGACCCAGTACTTC. Protein product: CASMTTFRGETQYF. The genes are TRBV6-1 and TRBJ2-5, with D hard to call. The CDR3 is made up of 14 amino acids. Germline CDR1 MNHNS, CDR2 SASEGT. Trimming removed 7 bases from V and 4 bases from J, with 16 bases in between.

The J gene is TRBJ1-6, the V gene TRBV12-3 or TRBV12-4; 8 bases agree with TRBD1. This CDR3 is 14 amino acids long. Losses at the gene ends were 8 bases for V and 7 bases for J; bases not matched to a gene: 7. The CDR3 loop reads CASVPDRENSPLHF. CDR3 in DNA: TGTGCCAGCGTTCCGGACAGGGAAAATTCACCCCTCCACTTT.

The J gene is TRBJ2-1, the V gene TRBV20-1; D is unclear. This CDR3 region has 15 residues. V lost 1 base to trimming and J lost 0 bases, with 10 bases between them. Per the germline V gene, CDR1 is DFQATT and CDR2 is SNEGSKA (reference sequence). CDR3 region: CSARGGGISYNEQFF. The CDR3, as DNA: TGCAGTGCTAGAGGTGGTGGTATCTCCTACAATGAGCAGTTCTTC.

This clonotype has a handful of counts. The gene calls are TRBV5-1 and TRBJ2-7; 8 nucleotides match TRBD1. V dropped 3 bases and J dropped 7; count of bases not matched to a gene: 12. This CDR3 has 15 residues. Germline V lookup: CDR1 SGHRS, CDR2 YFSETQ. CDR3 protein: CASSSLGQGAKEQYF. CDR3 coding DNA: TGCGCCAGCAGCTCCCTTGGGCAGGGGGCGAAGGAGCAGTACTTC.

The CDR3 region has the DNA TGTGCCAGCAGCTTAGAGGAGGTAGATACGCAGTATTTT. Its protein is CASSLEEVDTQYF. This rearrangement joins TRBV7-2 to TRBJ2-3, with D tentatively TRBD2 (5 bases). The CDR3 has 13 amino acids. The germline V gene has CDR1 SGHTA and CDR2 FQGNSA. The germline V and J ends were trimmed by 1 base and 5 bases, with 7 bases remaining between them. Complete variable domain (other parts from reference TRBV7-2 and TRBJ2-3): GAGVSQSPSNKVTEKGKDVELRCDPISGHTALYWYRQSLGQGLEFLIYFQGNSAPDKSGLPSDRFSAERTGGSVSTLTIQRTQQEDSAVYLCASSLEEVDTQYFGPGTRLTVL.

The chain is built from TRBV3-1 and TRBJ2-1; either TRBD1 or TRBD2 may supply D (6 bases each). The germline V gene has CDR1 LGHDT and CDR2 YNNKEL (reference sequence). CDR3 length: 18 residues. Trimming removed 1 base at V and 6 bases at J, with 22 bases between. CDR3 sequence reads: CASSQGRGAAADLNEQFF. DNA of the CDR3: TGTGCCAGCAGCCAAGGGAGGGGGGCGGCGGCCGATCTCAATGAGCAGTTCTTC.

The count of this clonotype is one. This rearrangement joins TRBV6-1 to TRBJ2-1; TRBD2 might be the D (5 bases). Germline V gives CDR1 MNHNS, CDR2 SASEGT. This CDR3 is 13 amino acids long. V gave up 5 bases and J gave up 8 bases, with 13 bases separating them. The CDR3 coding sequence is TGTGCCAGCAGTTCCGGTCTCGGGGATGAGCAGTTCTTC. This sequence encodes CASSSGLGDEQFF.

The rearrangement joins TRBV7-2 to TRBJ2-5; D is ambiguous. Matching the DNA end better, TRBJ2-7 makes the J call doubtful. The CDR3 sequence is 16 residues long. Germline assignment: CDR1 SGHTA and CDR2 FQGNSA. CDR3 protein: CASSLAGPVEGYEQYF. Here the CDR3 DNA reads TGTGCCAGCAGCTTAGCAGGGCCTGTCGAAGGCTACGAGCAGTACTTC.